This T cell receptor (beta chain) came from a study of T-cell reconstitution after alpha-beta-depleted transplantation in children listed by TCRdb under 2016. Looking at the study overall: T-cell immune reconstitution after TCRalphabeta/CD19-depleted allogeneic hematopoietic cell transplantation in children was quantitatively tracked in the study by means of TCR repertoire profiling.

This clonotype was counted at least ten times. There is no known antigen for this receptor. Nothing much larger sits one base from this clone, and base qualities are not available. CDR1 and CDR2 are read off the germline V gene as MNHNS and SASEGT. V lost 3 bases and J lost 3 bases; the stretch between them is 10 bases long. Taken from cysteine to phenylalanine, the CDR3 has 14 residues. Only the CDR3 part of the read is kept: 42 bases, read in frame from the first base. The library was prepared using PCR. Sequencing used an Illumina HiSeq 2500. Molecular barcoding was employed in the preparation of TCR libraries, with unique molecular identifiers being used to normalize TCRbeta repertoire quantification. In-frame beta chains were kept once TCRdb had trimmed the public reads at Q25 with fastp and called clones with MiXCR. Every CDR3 protein is listed once, alongside the most common genes and DNA of its rows. The sample contains about 610,000 distinct CDR3 sequences, about 11% of them found a single time. About 4.3% of the sample rests with the top ten.

The TCR originated in a human donor who donated a stem cell graft to a child with acute myeloid leukemia. The sample in question was PBMCs from the stem cell graft donor, obtained from the stem cell graft. This sequence uses TRBV6-1 and TRBJ2-3; no confident D gene assignment can be made. The CDR3 protein: CASSDALWTDTQYF. The DNA reads TGTGCCAGCAGTGACGCTTTATGGACAGATACGCAGTATTTT.